Listed below are T cell receptor beta chains from one sample, sequenced in a study of cytomegalovirus exposure and HLA in healthy donors. The repertoire was sequenced with immunoSEQ multiplex PCR; TCRdb's copy has only in-frame clones and lacks some. In the table there are under 250,000 clones, roughly 88% of which are singletons. The material sequenced was PBMCs. The origin of the receptors is a boy aged 2 to 10 in good health and CMV-seronegative. The CDR3 runs from the conserved cysteine through the conserved F or W. A D gene is named only where the DNA matches it firmly. Clone size appears in some rows only: once, few, many, or a class for an expanded clone.

V gene,D gene,J gene,clone size,CDR3 protein,CDR3 DNA
TRBV19,.,TRBJ2-3,.,CASSVLAWRSTDTQYF,TGTGCCAGTAGTGTGCTAGCGTGGAGAAGCACAGATACGCAGTATTTT
TRBV5-1,TRBD2,TRBJ2-1,.,CASSWGLAGDPASEQFF,TGCGCCAGCAGCTGGGGGCTAGCGGGAGATCCGGCTAGTGAGCAGTTCTTC
TRBV7-6,TRBD2,TRBJ2-7,few,CASSPSGTSGGFKYYEQYF,TGTGCCAGCAGCCCATCTGGGACTAGCGGGGGGTTCAAATATTACGAGCAGTACTTC
TRBV18,.,TRBJ2-1,few,CASSPVRQISYNEQFF,TGTGCCAGCTCACCAGTGAGGCAAATCTCCTACAATGAGCAGTTCTTC
TRBV6-5,.,TRBJ2-1,.,CASSRQDLAYNEQFF,TGTGCCAGCAGCCGACAGGACCTTGCATACAATGAGCAGTTCTTC
TRBV13,.,TRBJ1-5,.,CASSTGREGPQHF,TGTGCCAGCAGCACCGGGAGGGAGGGTCCCCAGCATTTT
TRBV30,.,TRBJ1-5,.,CAWSIPGSQPQHF,TGTGCCTGGAGCATCCCAGGATCCCAGCCCCAGCATTTT
TRBV6-5,.,TRBJ2-2,few,CASTGNSGELFF,TGTGCCAGCACCGGGAATTCCGGGGAGCTGTTTTTT
TRBV6-1,.,TRBJ2-5,.,CASTPGTETQYF,TGTGCCAGCACCCCGGGAACAGAGACCCAGTACTTC
TRBV5-4,.,TRBJ1-2,.,CASSFLGGVGYTF,TGTGCCAGCAGCTTCCTGGGCGGGGTCGGCTACACCTTC
TRBV6-5,.,TRBJ2-7,.,CASNPRQGRAYEQYF,TGTGCCAGCAATCCCCGCCAAGGTCGGGCCTACGAGCAGTACTTC
TRBV4-2,TRBD1,TRBJ1-1,.,CASSGQGASLEAFF,TGTGCCAGCAGCGGACAGGGGGCCTCCCTCGAAGCTTTCTTT
TRBV11-2,TRBD1,TRBJ2-5,.,CASSLDGTGLETQYF,TGTGCCAGCAGCTTAGATGGGACAGGGCTAGAGACCCAGTACTTC
TRBV9,.,TRBJ2-5,.,CASSVTGGGQQYF,TGTGCCAGCAGCGTCACTGGTGGAGGGCAGCAGTACTTC
TRBV15,TRBD1,TRBJ1-2,.,CATSRVDRSKSGYTF,TGTGCCACCAGCAGAGTGGACAGGTCAAAGAGTGGCTACACCTTC
TRBV9,.,TRBJ1-1,.,CASSANRKGTEAFF,TGTGCCAGCAGCGCAAACAGGAAGGGCACTGAAGCTTTCTTT
TRBV4-1,TRBD1,TRBJ2-5,.,CASSQDGQGETQYF,TGCGCCAGCAGCCAAGATGGACAGGGGGAGACCCAGTACTTC
TRBV5-1,TRBD1,TRBJ2-5,.,CASGSTGDRETQYF,TGCGCCAGCGGGTCGACAGGGGATCGAGAGACCCAGTACTTC
TRBV25-1,TRBD2,TRBJ2-1,.,CASSEPGLAGKQFF,TGTGCCAGCAGTGAACCCGGACTAGCCGGAAAGCAGTTCTTC
TRBV7-9,TRBD2,TRBJ2-3,.,CSSSLVSGGYTDTQYF,TGTTCCAGCAGCTTAGTTTCGGGGGGATACACAGATACGCAGTATTTT
TRBV30,TRBD1,TRBJ1-6,.,CAWVTGQGLGSPLHF,TGTGCCTGGGTAACCGGACAGGGCTTGGGATCACCCCTCCACTTT
TRBV5-1,TRBD2,TRBJ2-7,.,CASSSLSGSDEQYF,TGCGCCAGCAGCTCCCTTAGCGGGAGCGACGAGCAGTACTTC
TRBV14,.,TRBJ1-1,.,CASSQDRTANTEAFF,TGTGCCAGCAGCCAAGATCGGACAGCGAACACTGAAGCTTTCTTT
TRBV6-1,TRBD1,TRBJ1-6,.,CASSEGQESSPLHF,TGTGCCAGCAGTGAGGGACAGGAAAGTTCACCCCTCCACTTT
TRBV19,TRBD1,TRBJ2-1,.,CASSIRQGSNEQFF,TGTGCCAGTAGTATCCGACAGGGTTCCAATGAGCAGTTCTTC
TRBV5-4,.,TRBJ2-1,.,CASSLVAEGSNEQFF,TGTGCCAGCAGCCTTGTCGCTGAGGGAAGCAATGAGCAGTTCTTC
TRBV2,.,TRBJ2-2,.,CASSEKLASRSGELFF,TGTGCCAGCAGTGAGAAGCTAGCTTCTAGGAGCGGGGAGCTGTTTTTT
TRBV30,.,TRBJ1-6,.,CAWRYLSSPLHF,TGTGCCTGGAGGTATCTGAGTTCACCCCTCCACTTT
TRBV5-5,TRBD1,TRBJ2-7,.,CASSLAAPDRAGYEQYF,TGTGCCAGCAGCTTGGCGGCCCCGGACAGGGCCGGCTACGAGCAGTACTTC
TRBV6-5,TRBD1,TRBJ1-1,few,CASKLGQGNTEAFF,TGTGCCAGCAAGCTGGGACAGGGAAACACTGAAGCTTTCTTT
TRBV11-2,TRBD2,TRBJ2-7,.,CASRTGTRGEQYF,TGTGCCAGCCGCACAGGGACTAGGGGCGAGCAGTACTTC
TRBV5-6,TRBD1,TRBJ2-1,.,CASSLPGTGVYNEQFF,TGTGCCAGCAGCCTCCCCGGGACAGGGGTCTACAATGAGCAGTTCTTC
TRBV6-5,.,TRBJ2-7,.,CASSYARERGHEQYF,TGTGCCAGCAGTTACGCTCGGGAGAGGGGCCACGAGCAGTACTTC
TRBV7-9,TRBD1,TRBJ1-1,.,CSSSFGTGNTEAFF,TGTTCCAGCAGCTTCGGGACAGGGAACACTGAAGCTTTCTTT
TRBV15,.,TRBJ2-5,.,CATSSQMSWETQYF,TGTGCCACCAGCTCCCAGATGTCCTGGGAGACCCAGTACTTC
TRBV2,TRBD2,TRBJ2-7,.,CASTPDSGVTYEQYF,TGTGCCAGCACCCCTGATAGCGGGGTCACCTACGAGCAGTACTTC
TRBV27,.,TRBJ2-3,.,CAGSLSPPSWTTSTDTQYF,TGTGCCGGCAGTTTATCTCCCCCAAGTTGGACTACCAGCACAGATACGCAGTATTTT